This T cell receptor beta chain was identified during a study of blood T cell repertoires in COVID-19. For the study at large: T cells, B-cell-depleted T cells, or PBMCs provided the cDNA or gDNA that served as material.

Authors' methods: It was from reference gene primer amplification that nucleated cell counts were estimated. Using immunoSEQ multiplex PCR, the repertoire was profiled, and TCRdb retains in-frame clones only, with some absent. The DNA was the basis for D and trimming; V, J and clone size are from that table. The sample lists some 80,000 clones, about 92% occurring once. Trimming left V 6 bases short and J 1 base short, with 19 bases between. The CDR3 contains 16 residues. Germline CDR1 and CDR2: LGHDT and YNNKEL (reference sequence). This chain connects TRBV3-1 (or the pseudogene TRBV3-2) to TRBJ2-7; possibly TRBD2 for D (5 bases). The TCR sequence derives from a woman older than 75 with active or convalescent COVID-19. The specimen was peripheral blood. CDR3 residues: CASSLTVGVGSYEQYF. The CDR3 nucleotides are TGTGCCAGCAGTCTCACAGTCGGGGTTGGGTCCTACGAGCAGTACTTC.